Described below is a single T cell receptor (beta chain) sequence and its context. Samples were assayed with immunoSEQ v3.0 at survey level. The repertoire was sequenced with immunoSEQ multiplex PCR; TCRdb's copy has only in-frame clones and lacks some. This table holds some 22,000 clones, 65% to 80% found once. Each participant with HIV received care in the United States. The source of the sample is a study of long-term antiretroviral therapy in people with HIV. About the study: Sampling started about a decade before the 2015 immediate-ART recommendation.

The CDR3 spans 15 residues. Germline V gene data show CDR1 as SQVTM and CDR2 as ANQGSEA. V shed 5 bases and J 6 bases; nucleotides not matched to a gene: 11. The sample in question was unsorted PBMCs, obtained 4.1 years after starting antiretroviral therapy. The sequence came from a woman in her thirties or forties with HIV. The rearrangement links TRBV29-1 to TRBJ2-2; TRBD2 matches at 8 bases. The CDR3, as DNA: TGCAGCGTTAACTCCGGGACTAGTCAGGCCGGGGAGCTGTTTTTT. Translation gives CSVNSGTSQAGELFF.